One sample yielded the 27 T cell receptor beta chains listed below, sequenced in a study of T cell responses to AZD1222 COVID-19 vaccine. Sequencing used immunoSEQ multiplex PCR; TCRdb keeps in-frame clones, though not all of them. The sample shows around 140,000 clones, approximately 89% of them seen only once. The source material was peripheral blood, sampled 28 days after the second AZD1222 dose. The receptors originated from an adult who received the AZD1222 COVID-19 vaccine.

This clone showed up just a few times. The chain uses TRBV19 and TRBJ2-7; 7 bases agree with TRBD2. Germline CDR1 reads LNHDA; CDR2 reads SQIVND (reference sequence). This CDR3 is 15 amino acids long. J was trimmed by 1 base and V by 7 bases; bases with no gene match: 10. The DNA of the CDR3 is TGTGCCAGTAAAAAGGAACCGGGGGGATCCTACGAGCAGTACTTC. As protein: CASKKEPGGSYEQYF.

In DNA form, the CDR3 reads TGTGCCAGGAGGACGAGCTCCTATAATTCACCCCTCCACTTT. Protein: CARRTSSYNSPLHF. The chain recombines TRBV2 with TRBJ1-6; D not resolved. V lost 9 bases and J lost 0, with 9 bases in between. The CDR3 covers 14 residues. Germline V lookup: CDR1 SNHLY, CDR2 FYNNEI.

The J gene is TRBJ1-4, the V gene TRBV30; a weak D match, TRBD1 (5 bases). Germline lookup yields CDR1 GTSNPN and CDR2 SVGIG (reference sequence). There are 13 residues in the CDR3. V was cut by 1 base and J by 7 bases, with 10 bases left in between. Written as DNA, the CDR3 is TGTGCCTGGAGTGATCTGGGGGGTGAAAAACTGTTTTTT. Translation gives CAWSDLGGEKLFF.

This chain joins TRBV21-1 and TRBJ1-6; TRBD1, as called in the table, went unchecked against the DNA. TRBV21-1 is a pseudogene locus. The CDR3 is 23 residues long. DNA of the CDR3: TGTGCCAGCACACTGACCGGGACAGGGTCAAGAAACTACTCAGGGTCCTATAATTCACCCCTCCACTTT. Translation gives CASTLTGTGSRNYSGSYNSPLHF.

This chain joins TRBV6-1 and TRBJ2-7; D remains ambiguous. V dropped 2 bases and J dropped 3 bases, with 8 bases sitting between them. CDR1 MNHNS and CDR2 SASEGT come from the germline V gene. The CDR3 extends over 13 amino acids. DNA of the CDR3: TGTGCCAGCAGTGAATGGAGTGACTACGAGCAGTACTTC. It translates to CASSEWSDYEQYF.

CDR3 nucleotides: TGTGCCAGCATCTGGGGGGTTTGGGAAAAACTGTTTTTT. Translating it yields CASIWGVWEKLFF. The chain recombines TRBV28 with TRBJ1-4; a possible D gene is TRBD1 (5 bases). V was clipped by 7 bases and J by 8 bases, with 14 bases between them. The germline V gene has CDR1 MDHEN and CDR2 SYDVKM. CDR3 length: 13 residues. The full variable domain, with the rest looked up from reference TRBV28 and TRBJ1-4, is DVKVTQSSRYLVKRTGEKVFLECVQDMDHENMFWYRQDPGLGLRLIYFSYDVKMKEKGDIPEGYSVSREKKERFSLILESASTNQTSMYLCASIWGVWEKLFFGSGTQLSVL.

The CDR3 reads CASSTYNEQFF. The CDR3 coding sequence is TGTGCCAGTAGTACCTACAATGAGCAGTTCTTC. V is TRBV19 and J is TRBJ2-1; no clear D gene. The V end lost 4 bases, the J end lost 2 bases, and 0 bases lay between the germline ends. Germline-derived CDR1 and CDR2 are LNHDA and SQIVND (reference sequence). The CDR3 loop spans 11 amino acids.

J is TRBJ2-1 and V is TRBV5-1, with TRBD2 matching over 7 bases. After removal of 0 bases from V and 9 bases from J, the junction contained 6 bases not matched to a gene. The germline V gene has CDR1 SGHRS and CDR2 YFSETQ. The CDR3 spans 14 residues. The CDR3: CASSLVAGEGEQFF. The CDR3 coding sequence is TGCGCCAGCAGCTTGGTTGCGGGAGAGGGTGAGCAGTTCTTC.

The chain couples TRBV2 to TRBJ2-7, with TRBD1 matching over 10 bases. Looked up from germline, CDR1 is SNHLY and CDR2 is FYNNEI. CDR3 length equals 14 residues. V lost 1 base and J lost 7; bases outside the gene matches: 4. The CDR3 nucleotides read TGTGCCAGCAGTGAAGTGGGACAGGGGTGGGAGCAGTACTTC. As protein: CASSEVGQGWEQYF.

The J gene is TRBJ2-5, the V gene TRBV28, with a weak D call TRBD1 (7 bases). Germline V CDR1 and CDR2: MDHEN, SYDVKM. CDR3 length: 16 amino acids. The germline V and J ends were trimmed by 2 bases and 2 bases, with 15 bases remaining between them. The CDR3 reads CASSLAGQRLQETQYF. In DNA, the CDR3 is TGTGCCAGCAGTTTAGCGGGACAGAGATTACAAGAGACCCAGTACTTC.

This clone showed up just a few times. The chain recombines TRBV9 with TRBJ2-7; no reliable D call. The CDR3 spans 14 residues. Per germline, CDR1 SGDLS and CDR2 YYNGEE. Trimming removed 0 bases from V and 3 bases from J, with 10 bases in between. The CDR3, as DNA: TGTGCCAGCAGCGTAGCGCCAGCAGGCTACGAGCAGTACTTC. As protein: CASSVAPAGYEQYF.

This clone has more than one count but fewer than ten. This CDR3 is CASSEGGGGSPLHF. The CDR3 coding sequence is TGTGCCAGCAGTGAAGGGGGGGGAGGTTCACCCCTCCACTTT. V and J are TRBV3-1 (or the pseudogene TRBV3-2) and TRBJ1-6; D is possibly TRBD1 (6 bases). Trimming pared 6 bases from V and 9 bases from J, leaving 15 bases between. Per the germline V gene, CDR1 is LGHDT and CDR2 is YNNKEL (reference sequence). The CDR3 extends over 14 amino acids.

The CDR3 spells CAWSVQAYSPLHF. CDR3 bases: TGTGCCTGGAGTGTACAGGCCTATTCACCCCTCCACTTT. This chain links TRBV30 with TRBJ1-6; D is perhaps TRBD1 (5 bases). The length of the CDR3 is 13 residues. The ends were cut back, 0 bases at V and 8 bases at J, with 8 bases in the middle. Germline CDR1 reads GTSNPN; CDR2 reads SVGIG (reference sequence).

This clone was picked up one time. The chain employs TRBV7-3 and TRBJ2-2; 7 nucleotides agree with TRBD1. Germline V gene lookup returns CDR1 SGHTA and CDR2 FQGTGA. V lost 5 bases, J lost 6 bases, and 3 bases stayed unmatched. This CDR3 spans 13 amino acids. The CDR3 is CASSLTGAGELFF. The DNA of the CDR3 is TGTGCCAGCAGCCTCACAGGGGCCGGGGAGCTGTTTTTT.

This rearrangement joins TRBV7-9 to TRBJ2-2, with D tentatively TRBD1 (5 bases). This CDR3 is 15 amino acids long. V was shortened by 4 bases and J by 0 bases, with 9 bases between the two germline ends. Germline assignment: CDR1 SEHNR and CDR2 FQNEAQ (reference sequence). The CDR3 region is CASSSTATNTGELFF. The CDR3 nucleotides are TGTGCCAGCAGCTCGACAGCTACGAACACCGGGGAGCTGTTTTTT.

The V call is TRBV7-3, the J call TRBJ1-1; D remains ambiguous. V was clipped by 5 bases and J by 1 base, with 8 bases between them. The length of the CDR3 is 13 residues. Germline values: CDR1 SGHTA, CDR2 FQGTGA. CDR3 amino acids: CASSLIGNTEAFF. The CDR3 DNA sequence: TGTGCCAGCAGCCTCATTGGGAACACTGAAGCTTTCTTT.

The V call is TRBV30, the J call TRBJ2-3; no clear D gene. CDR1 and CDR2 (germline): GTSNPN, SVGIG (reference sequence). V lost 2 bases to trimming and J lost 5 bases, with 11 bases between them. This CDR3 is 13 amino acids long. The DNA of the CDR3 is TGTGCCTGGAGTCCCGGCAGGCGAGATACGCAGTATTTT. Protein: CAWSPGRRDTQYF.

The chain uses TRBV19 and TRBJ1-1; D is uncertain. The ends were cut back, 5 bases at V and 0 bases at J, with 13 bases in the middle. The germline gives CDR1 LNHDA, CDR2 SQIVND (reference sequence). The CDR3 length is 15 residues. CDR3 coding DNA: TGTGCCAGTAGTCTAGTAAATTACATGAACACTGAAGCTTTCTTT. Protein: CASSLVNYMNTEAFF.

This clone counts as medium-sized. V gene TRBV15 combines with J gene TRBJ1-1; TRBD1 is a possible D gene (5 bases). Germline-derived CDR1 and CDR2 are LNHNV and YYDKDF (reference sequence). V gave up 6 bases and J gave up 10 bases, with 24 bases separating them. The CDR3 is 15 amino acids. CDR3 in DNA: TGTGCCACCAGAACTGGGGACGGACACCTGGGGGGAGCTTTCTTT. Its protein product is CATRTGDGHLGGAFF.

The rearrangement joins TRBV29-1 to TRBJ2-3; possibly TRBD1 for D (5 bases). Germline V gene sequence: CDR1 SQVTM, CDR2 ANQGSEA. The CDR3 has 12 residues. Trimming removed 1 base from V and 8 bases from J, with 10 bases in between. The CDR3 DNA reads TGCAGCGTTGAAGGAGGACAAGGTACGCAGTATTTT. It specifies CSVEGGQGTQYF.

The gene calls are TRBV19 and TRBJ1-1; a possible D gene is TRBD1 (5 bases). V was cut by 3 bases and J by 11 bases, with 13 bases left in between. This CDR3 comprises 12 residues. Germline V lookup: CDR1 LNHDA, CDR2 SQIVND (reference sequence). CDR3 in amino acids: CASSIGGTSAFF. CDR3 bases: TGTGCCAGTAGTATCGGGGGGACGTCGGCTTTCTTT.

This clone occurred once. The chain uses TRBV19 and TRBJ2-7; 9 bases fit TRBD1. CDR3 length: 15 residues. V shed 1 base, J shed 7 bases, and the junction held 8 bases outside the gene matches. Germline CDR1 reads LNHDA; CDR2 reads SQIVND (reference sequence). CDR3 coding DNA: TGTGCCAGTAGTATAGCGGGGACAGGGCCCAGAGAGCAGTACTTC. As protein: CASSIAGTGPREQYF.

The chain combines TRBV4-3 with TRBJ1-2, with 7 bases that match TRBD1. This CDR3 is built from 14 residues. Germline-derived CDR1 and CDR2 are LGHNA and YSLEER. The ends lost 0 bases at V and 5 bases at J; junction bases unmatched: 3. As DNA, the CDR3 is TGCGCCAGCAGCCAAGAAATCAGGGGGTATGGCTACACCTTC. It codes for CASSQEIRGYGYTF.

The chain joins TRBV10-1 to TRBJ1-1; D is undetermined. Germline CDR1 reads WNHNN; CDR2 reads SYGVQD (reference sequence). V was shortened by 7 bases and J by 4 bases, with 4 bases between the two germline ends. This CDR3 region has 10 residues. This chain's CDR3 is CASKSTEAFF. CDR3 DNA: TGCGCCAGCAAATCCACTGAAGCTTTCTTT.

The V gene is TRBV6-5, the J gene TRBJ2-2, with D possibly matching TRBD1 (5 bases). Germline V CDR1 and CDR2: MNHEY, SVGAGI. V shed 9 bases and J shed 2 bases, with 10 bases lying between them. CDR3 length: 13 residues. CDR3 amino acids: CASEQENTGELFF. CDR3 nucleotides: TGTGCCAGTGAACAGGAAAACACCGGGGAGCTGTTTTTT.

The rearrangement joins TRBV7-3 to TRBJ1-1; tentatively, D is TRBD1 (5 bases). The CDR3 has 17 residues. The germline V gene has CDR1 SGHTA and CDR2 FQGTGA. The V and J ends lost 3 bases and 7 bases respectively, with 24 bases between them. The chain's CDR3 is CASSFEGENILGYEAFF. CDR3 DNA: TGTGCCAGCAGCTTCGAAGGGGAGAACATCCTAGGGTATGAAGCTTTCTTT.

The chain combines TRBV10-3 with TRBJ2-1, with D perhaps matching TRBD2 (6 bases). Trimming cost V 11 bases and J 6 bases, with 17 bases left between them. The length of the CDR3 is 13 residues. Per germline, CDR1 ENHRY and CDR2 SYGVKD. The CDR3 DNA is TGTGCCCTGAGACTAGGACCCGGCAATGAGCAGTTCTTC. This translates into CALRLGPGNEQFF.